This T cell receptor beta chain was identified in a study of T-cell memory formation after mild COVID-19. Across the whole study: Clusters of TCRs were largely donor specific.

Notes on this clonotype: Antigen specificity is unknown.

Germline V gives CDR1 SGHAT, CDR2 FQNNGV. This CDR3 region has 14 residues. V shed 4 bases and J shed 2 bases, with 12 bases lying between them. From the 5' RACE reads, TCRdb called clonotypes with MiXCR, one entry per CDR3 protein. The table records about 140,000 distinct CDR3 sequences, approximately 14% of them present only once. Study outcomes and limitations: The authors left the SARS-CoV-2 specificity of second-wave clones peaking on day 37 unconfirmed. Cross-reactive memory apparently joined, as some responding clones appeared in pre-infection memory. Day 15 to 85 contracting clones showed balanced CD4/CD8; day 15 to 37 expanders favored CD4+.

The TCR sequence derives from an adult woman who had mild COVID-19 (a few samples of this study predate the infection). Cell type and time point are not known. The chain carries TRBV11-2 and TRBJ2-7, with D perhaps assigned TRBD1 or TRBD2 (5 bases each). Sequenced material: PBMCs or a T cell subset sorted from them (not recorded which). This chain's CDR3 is CASSSQGPTYEQYF. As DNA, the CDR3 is TGTGCCAGCAGCTCCCAGGGACCCACCTACGAGCAGTACTTC.